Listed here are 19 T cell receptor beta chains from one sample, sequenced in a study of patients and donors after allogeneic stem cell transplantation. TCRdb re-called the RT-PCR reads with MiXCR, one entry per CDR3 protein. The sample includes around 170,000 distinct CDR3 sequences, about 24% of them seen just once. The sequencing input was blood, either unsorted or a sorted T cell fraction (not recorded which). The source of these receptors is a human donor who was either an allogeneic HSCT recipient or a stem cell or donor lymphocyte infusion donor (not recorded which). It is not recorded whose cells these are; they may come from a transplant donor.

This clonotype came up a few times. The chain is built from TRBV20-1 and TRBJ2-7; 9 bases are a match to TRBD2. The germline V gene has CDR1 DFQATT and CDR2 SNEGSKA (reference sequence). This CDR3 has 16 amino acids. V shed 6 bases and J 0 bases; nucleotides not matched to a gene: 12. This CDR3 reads CSAEIRLAGYSYEQYF. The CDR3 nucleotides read TGCAGTGCCGAAATTAGGCTAGCGGGATACTCCTACGAGCAGTACTTC.

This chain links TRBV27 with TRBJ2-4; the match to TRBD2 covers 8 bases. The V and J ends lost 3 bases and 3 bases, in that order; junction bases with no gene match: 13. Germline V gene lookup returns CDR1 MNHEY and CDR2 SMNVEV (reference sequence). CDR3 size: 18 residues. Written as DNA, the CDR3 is TGTGCCAGCAGTTTCTCCTACCCCAGCGGGGGAGGCAAAAACATTCAGTACTTC. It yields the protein CASSFSYPSGGGKNIQYF.

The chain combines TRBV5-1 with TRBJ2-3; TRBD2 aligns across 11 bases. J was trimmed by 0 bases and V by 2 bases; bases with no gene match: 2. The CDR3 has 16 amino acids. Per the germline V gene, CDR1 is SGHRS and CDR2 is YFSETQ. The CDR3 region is CASSLGTSGSTDTQYF. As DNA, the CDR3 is TGCGCCAGCAGCTTAGGGACTAGCGGCAGCACAGATACGCAGTATTTT.

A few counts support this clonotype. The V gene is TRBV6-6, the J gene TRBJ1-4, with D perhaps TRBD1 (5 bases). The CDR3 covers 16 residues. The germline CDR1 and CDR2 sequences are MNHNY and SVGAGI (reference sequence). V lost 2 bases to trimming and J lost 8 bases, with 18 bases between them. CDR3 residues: CASSYGIDSVGEKLFF. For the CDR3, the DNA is TGTGCCAGCAGTTACGGGATAGACAGTGTTGGAGAAAAACTGTTTTTT.

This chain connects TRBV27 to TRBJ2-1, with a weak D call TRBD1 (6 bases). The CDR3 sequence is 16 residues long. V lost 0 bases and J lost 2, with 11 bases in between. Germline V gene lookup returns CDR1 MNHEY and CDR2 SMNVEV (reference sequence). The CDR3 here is CASSLSGGNAYNEQFF. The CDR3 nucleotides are TGTGCCAGCAGTTTATCAGGGGGTAATGCCTACAATGAGCAGTTCTTC.

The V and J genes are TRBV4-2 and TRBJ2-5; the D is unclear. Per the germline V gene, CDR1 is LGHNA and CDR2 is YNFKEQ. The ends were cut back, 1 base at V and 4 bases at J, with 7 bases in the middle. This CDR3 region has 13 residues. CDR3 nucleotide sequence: TGTGCCAGCAGCCAAGTCATGGGAGAGACCCAGTACTTC. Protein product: CASSQVMGETQYF.

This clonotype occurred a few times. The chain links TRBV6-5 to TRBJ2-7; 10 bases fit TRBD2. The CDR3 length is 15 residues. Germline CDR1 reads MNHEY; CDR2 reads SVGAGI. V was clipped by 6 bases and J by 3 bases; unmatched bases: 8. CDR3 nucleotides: TGTGCCAGCAGCTCTAGCGGGGGAGCCCTCTACGAGCAGTACTTC. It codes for CASSSSGGALYEQYF.

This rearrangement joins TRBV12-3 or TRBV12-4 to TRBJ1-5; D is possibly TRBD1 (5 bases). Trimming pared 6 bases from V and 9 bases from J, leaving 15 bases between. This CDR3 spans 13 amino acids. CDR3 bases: TGTGCCAGCAGCCCTCGATGGGGGGGGCCCCAGCATTTT. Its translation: CASSPRWGGPQHF.

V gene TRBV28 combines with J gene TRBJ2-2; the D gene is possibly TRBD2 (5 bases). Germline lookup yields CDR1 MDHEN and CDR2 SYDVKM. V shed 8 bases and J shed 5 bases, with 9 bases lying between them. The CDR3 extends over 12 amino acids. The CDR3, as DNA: TGTGCCAGCTTTAAGCGGACCGGGGAGCTGTTTTTT. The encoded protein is CASFKRTGELFF.

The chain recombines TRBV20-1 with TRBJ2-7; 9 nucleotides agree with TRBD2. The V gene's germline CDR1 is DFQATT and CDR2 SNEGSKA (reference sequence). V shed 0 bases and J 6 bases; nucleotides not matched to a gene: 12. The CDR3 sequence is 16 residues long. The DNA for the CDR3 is TGCAGTGCTAGAGAGGGTATAGCGGGGGACCGGAGCGAGCAGTACTTC. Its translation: CSAREGIAGDRSEQYF.

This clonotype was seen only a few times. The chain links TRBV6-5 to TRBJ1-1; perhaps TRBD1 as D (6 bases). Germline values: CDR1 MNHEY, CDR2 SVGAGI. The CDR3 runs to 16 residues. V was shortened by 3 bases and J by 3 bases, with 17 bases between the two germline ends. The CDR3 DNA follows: TGTGCCAGCAGTTATCGTTCGTACAGGGTGGACACTGAAGCTTTCTTT. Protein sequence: CASSYRSYRVDTEAFF.

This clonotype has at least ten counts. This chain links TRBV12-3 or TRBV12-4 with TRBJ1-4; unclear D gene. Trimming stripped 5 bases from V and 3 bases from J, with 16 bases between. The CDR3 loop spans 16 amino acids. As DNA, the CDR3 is TGTGCCAGCAGTCTTCTCCGGGGAGCCTCTAATGAAAAACTGTTTTTT. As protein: CASSLLRGASNEKLFF.

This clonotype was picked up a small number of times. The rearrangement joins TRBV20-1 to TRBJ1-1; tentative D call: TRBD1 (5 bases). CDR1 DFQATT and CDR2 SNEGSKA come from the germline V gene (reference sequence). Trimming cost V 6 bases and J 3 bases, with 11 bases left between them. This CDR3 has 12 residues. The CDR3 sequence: CSASGGDTEAFF. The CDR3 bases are TGCAGTGCCTCTGGAGGGGACACTGAAGCTTTCTTT.

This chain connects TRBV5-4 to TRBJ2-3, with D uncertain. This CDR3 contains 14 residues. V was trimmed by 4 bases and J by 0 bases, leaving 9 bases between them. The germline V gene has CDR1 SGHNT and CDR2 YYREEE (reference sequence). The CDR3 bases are TGTGCCAGCAGCACCTATTTTAGCACAGATACGCAGTATTTT. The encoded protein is CASSTYFSTDTQYF.

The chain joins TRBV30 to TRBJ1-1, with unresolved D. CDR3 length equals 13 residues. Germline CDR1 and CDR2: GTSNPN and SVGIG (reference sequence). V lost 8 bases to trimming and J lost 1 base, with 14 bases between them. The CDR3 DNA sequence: TGTGCCAAAATCGGGAGGGAGAACACTGAAGCTTTCTTT. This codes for CAKIGRENTEAFF.

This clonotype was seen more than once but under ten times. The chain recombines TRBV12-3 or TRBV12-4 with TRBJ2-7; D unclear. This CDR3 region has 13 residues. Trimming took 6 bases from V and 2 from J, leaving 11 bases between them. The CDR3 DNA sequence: TGTGCCAGCAGAAAGACGGCCGCCTACGAGCAGTACTTC. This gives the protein CASRKTAAYEQYF.

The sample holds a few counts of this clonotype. The CDR3 protein is CASSEYPDHEQFF. The DNA of the CDR3 is TGTGCCAGCAGTGAATACCCAGACCATGAGCAGTTCTTC. This chain joins TRBV25-1 and TRBJ2-1; D remains unclear. The CDR3 length is 13 residues. Germline loops: CDR1 MGHDK, CDR2 SYGVNS. Deletions cut 0 bases from V and 8 bases from J, with 8 bases between.

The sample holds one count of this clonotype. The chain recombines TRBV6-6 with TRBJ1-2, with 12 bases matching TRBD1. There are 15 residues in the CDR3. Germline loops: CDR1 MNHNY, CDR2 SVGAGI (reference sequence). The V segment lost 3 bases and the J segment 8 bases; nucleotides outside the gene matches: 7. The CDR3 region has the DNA TGTGCCAGCAGTTATGCCGGGACAGGGGGCGGCGGCTACACCTTC. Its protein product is CASSYAGTGGGGYTF.

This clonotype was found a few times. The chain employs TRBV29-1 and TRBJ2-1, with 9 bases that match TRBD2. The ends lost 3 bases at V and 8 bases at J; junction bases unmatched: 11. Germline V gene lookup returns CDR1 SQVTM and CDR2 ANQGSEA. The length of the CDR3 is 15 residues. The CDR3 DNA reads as TGCAGCGTTGATGCCCGTGGACTAGCGACCTATGAGCAGTTCTTC. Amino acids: CSVDARGLATYEQFF.